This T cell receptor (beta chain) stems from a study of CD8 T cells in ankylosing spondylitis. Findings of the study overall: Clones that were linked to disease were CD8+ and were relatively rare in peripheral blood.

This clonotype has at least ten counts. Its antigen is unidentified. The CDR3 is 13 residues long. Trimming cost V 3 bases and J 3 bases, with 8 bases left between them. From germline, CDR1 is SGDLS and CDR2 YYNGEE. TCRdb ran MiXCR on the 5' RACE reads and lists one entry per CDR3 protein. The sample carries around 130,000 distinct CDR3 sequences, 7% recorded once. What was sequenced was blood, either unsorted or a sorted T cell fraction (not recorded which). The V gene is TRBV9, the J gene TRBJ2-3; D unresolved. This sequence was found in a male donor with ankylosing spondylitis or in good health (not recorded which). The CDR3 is CASSGLLTDTQYF. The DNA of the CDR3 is TGTGCCAGCAGCGGCTTATTGACAGATACGCAGTATTTT. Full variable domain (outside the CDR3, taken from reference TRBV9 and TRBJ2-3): DSGVTQTPKHLITATGQRVTLRCSPRSGDLSVYWYQQSLDQGLQFLIQYYNGEERAKGNILERFSAQQFPDLHSELNLSSLELGDSALYFCASSGLLTDTQYFGPGTRLTVL.